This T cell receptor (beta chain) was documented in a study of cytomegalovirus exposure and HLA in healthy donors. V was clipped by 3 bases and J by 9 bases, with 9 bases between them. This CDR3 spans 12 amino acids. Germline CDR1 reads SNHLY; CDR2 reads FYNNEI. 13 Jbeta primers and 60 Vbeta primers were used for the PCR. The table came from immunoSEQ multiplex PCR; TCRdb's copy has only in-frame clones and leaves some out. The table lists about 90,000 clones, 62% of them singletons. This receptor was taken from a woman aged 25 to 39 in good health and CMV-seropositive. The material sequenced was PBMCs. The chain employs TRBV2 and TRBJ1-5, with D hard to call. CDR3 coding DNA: TGTGCCAGCAGTGACAGGCGCCGGCCCCAGCATTTT. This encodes CASSDRRRPQHF.